The 5 T cell receptor beta chains reported below all come from one sample, sequenced in a study of neurological immune-mediated disorders. TCRdb itself ran the 5' RACE reads through MiXCR, one entry per CDR3 protein. The table includes 60,000 to 90,000 distinct CDR3 sequences, 10% detected once. Time point described: longitudinal time-point 1 (baseline). The sequenced material came from PBMCs. The receptors were gathered from a man under 40 in good health.

The table lists this clonotype with many counts. The chain combines TRBV7-2 with TRBJ2-7; D is undetermined. The CDR3 loop spans 15 amino acids. Trimming stripped 5 bases from V and 6 bases from J, with 20 bases between. Germline V gene lookup returns CDR1 SGHTA and CDR2 FQGNSA. CDR3 bases: TGTGCCAGCAGCCCAACAGCCACCCTCTCCGCCGAGCAGTACTTC. This encodes CASSPTATLSAEQYF.

This clonotype was detected only a few times. The CDR3 DNA sequence: TGCAGTGCTAGGATAGCGGGAGTGATAAACACCGGGGAGCTGTTTTTT. Translation: CSARIAGVINTGELFF. The chain carries TRBV20-1 and TRBJ2-2; 9 bases agree with TRBD2. The junction had 7 bases not matched to a gene; V was cut back by 3 bases and J by 2 bases. The CDR3 covers 16 residues. Germline CDR1 is DFQATT and CDR2 is SNEGSKA (reference sequence).

In regard to this clonotype: Just one base apart from a much larger clone, this may be a read error. V is TRBV3-1 and J is TRBJ2-7; a possible D gene is TRBD1 (5 bases). Germline assignment: CDR1 LGHDT and CDR2 YNNKEL (reference sequence). Trimming stripped 0 bases from V and 2 bases from J, with 11 bases between. The CDR3 extends over 15 amino acids. CDR3 sequence (DNA): TGTGCCAGCAGCCAAGAGTCAGGGTGGACCTACGAGCAGTACTTC. Translating gives CASSQESGWTYEQYF.

This clonotype was counted many times. In DNA form, the CDR3 reads TGCGCCAGCAGCTTGGGTGGCGATTCACCCCTCCACTTT. Encoded protein: CASSLGGDSPLHF. The genes are TRBV5-1 and TRBJ1-6, with no clear D. V dropped 0 bases and J dropped 8 bases, with 6 bases sitting between them. Germline CDR1 and CDR2: SGHRS and YFSETQ. The CDR3 spans 13 residues.

This clonotype was picked up many times. This chain links TRBV4-1 with TRBJ2-7, with 8 bases identical to TRBD1. V shed 4 bases, J shed 6 bases, and the junction held 5 bases outside the gene matches. The CDR3 spans 13 residues. Germline-derived CDR1 and CDR2 are MGHRA and YSYEKL. CDR3 coding DNA: TGCGCCAGCAGCCGAACCGGGACAGGCGAGCAGTACTTC. Translation: CASSRTGTGEQYF.